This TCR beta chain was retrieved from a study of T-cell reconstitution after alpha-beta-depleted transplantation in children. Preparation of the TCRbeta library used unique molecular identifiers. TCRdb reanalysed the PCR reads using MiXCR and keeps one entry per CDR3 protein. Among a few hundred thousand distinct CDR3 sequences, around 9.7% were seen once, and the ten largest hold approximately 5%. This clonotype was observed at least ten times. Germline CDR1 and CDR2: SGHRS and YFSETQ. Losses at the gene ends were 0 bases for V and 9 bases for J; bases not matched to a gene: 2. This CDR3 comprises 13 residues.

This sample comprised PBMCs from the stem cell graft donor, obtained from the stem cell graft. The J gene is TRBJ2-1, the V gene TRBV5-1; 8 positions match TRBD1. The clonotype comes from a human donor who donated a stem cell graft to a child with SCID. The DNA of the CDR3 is TGCGCCAGCAGCTTGGACAGGGGGACTGAGCAGTTCTTC. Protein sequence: CASSLDRGTEQFF. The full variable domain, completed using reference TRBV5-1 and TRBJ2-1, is KAGVTQTPRYLIKTRGQQVTLSCSPISGHRSVSWYQQTPGQGLQFLFEYFSETQRNKGNFPGRFSGRQFSNSRSEMNVSTLELGDSALYLCASSLDRGTEQFFGPGTRLTVL.